The sequence of this TCR beta chain was determined in a study of blood T cell repertoires in COVID-19. Study at large: PBMCs, B-cell-depleted T cells, or T cells were the source of the cDNA or gDNA that made up the material.

CDR3 length: 14 amino acids. Losses at the gene ends were 3 bases for V and 10 bases for J; bases not matched to a gene: 3. In germline, CDR1 is SGHRS, CDR2 YFSETQ. Sequencing was performed with immunoSEQ multiplex PCR; in TCRdb, only in-frame clones are kept and a portion is missing. The repertoire holds fewer than 350,000 clones, with approximately 80% as singletons. The gene calls are TRBV5-1 and TRBJ1-6; TRBD1 aligns across 11 bases. Sequencing input: peripheral blood. The TCR sequence derives from a woman aged 55-75 years with active or convalescent COVID-19. The CDR3 is CASSSGTGGSPLHF. CDR3 coding DNA: TGCGCCAGCAGCTCCGGGACAGGGGGATCACCCCTCCACTTT.